This entry concerns a single TCR beta chain. This clonotype was counted at least ten times. The target of this receptor is not known. Base qualities are missing; no much larger clone stands one base away. Per the publication, the treatment or condition label means: live attenuated yellow fever vaccine strain. PBMCs were isolated from peripheral blood using a standard Ficoll-Paque protocol. Dynabeads CD4 and CD8 positive selection kits were used to isolate CD4 and CD8 T-cell fractions. TriZol was used to extract RNA from bulk PBMCs, CD4 and CD8 fractions, and dextramer-positive and dextramer-negative fractions. The data belong to a study of T cells after yellow fever vaccination (dated by TCRdb to the late 2010s). For the wider study: Libraries from fractions with low cell numbers were prepared with the SMART-Seq v4 Ultra Low Input RNA kit. To follow T-cell clones before and after primary and booster YFV17D yellow fever vaccination, bulk TCR alpha and beta repertoires were sequenced over time. Two healthy male donors, one aged 18 to 30 and one aged 30 to 40 years, made up the cohort. Blood was collected at multiple timepoints before and after primary and secondary immunization, and bulk PBMC replicates and cell subsets were isolated. The full study reports these points: FACS-sorted repertoires could contain abundant contaminating clonotypes from the bulk population, so computational filtering was required. Most clones expanded after primary vaccination were re-detected after the booster (almost 97% of CD4 and around nine tenths of CD8), suggesting broad memory maintenance. Because only a couple of donors were included in the study, the extent to which the findings can be generalized is limited. A small share of clonotypes was detected in both CD4 and CD8 compartments, with the overlap likely arising from convergent recombination. Compared with the primary T-cell response, the secondary T-cell response was faster but weaker, reaching its peak on day 5 rather than on day 15.

V lost 5 bases and J lost 3 bases; the stretch between them is 14 bases long. CDR1 and CDR2 are read off the germline V gene as SGHAT and FQNNGV. CDR3 length: 15 amino acids, cysteine to phenylalanine. Only the CDR3 portion is preserved as DNA: 45 bases, with reading frame beginning at the first base. TCR cDNA was synthesized by 5'RACE template switching, which introduced a universal primer site and unique molecular identifiers. Priming of cDNA synthesis was performed from both the TCR alpha and TCR beta constant segments. Library amplification involved two PCR steps, and the second step added sample barcodes and sequencing adapters. Sequencing of libraries was performed on Illumina HiSeq 2500 (2x100 bp) or NovaSeq (2x150 bp). The authors' analysis ran thus. MIGEC was used to demultiplex reads and collapse the reads into UMI consensus sequences, and MiXCR was used for V(D)J alignment. Vaccine-responding clonotypes were identified with edgeR using replicate PBMC samples, with FDR below 0.01 and a log2 fold change above 5 up to day 15 being required. CD4 or CD8 identity was assigned to each bulk clonotype according to whether the clonotype was present at higher abundance in the sequenced CD4 repertoire or the sequenced CD8 repertoire. Clones were called with MiXCR by TCRdb after fastp trimmed the public reads at Q25, and only in-frame beta chains were retained. Identical CDR3 proteins give one entry, which carries the most common genes and DNA. In this record, the V and J calls reflect TCRdb's handling and not the investigators' own analysis. The sample table holds 170,000 or so distinct CDR3 sequences, of which 5.5% to 7.5% were seen once. Less than 3.5% of the sample comes from the top ten.

Specimen: CD4+ T cells sorted from PBMCs, collected on the day of the first yellow fever vaccination. The sequence was obtained from a man between 18 and 35 years old who received the YFV17D yellow fever vaccine. In this chain, TRBV11-2 is recombined with TRBJ1-5; no D segment can be confidently identified. The sequence in DNA is TGTGCCAGCAGCATAGGCGGCGGCCCCAATCAGCCCCAGCATTTT. It translates as CASSIGGGPNQPQHF.